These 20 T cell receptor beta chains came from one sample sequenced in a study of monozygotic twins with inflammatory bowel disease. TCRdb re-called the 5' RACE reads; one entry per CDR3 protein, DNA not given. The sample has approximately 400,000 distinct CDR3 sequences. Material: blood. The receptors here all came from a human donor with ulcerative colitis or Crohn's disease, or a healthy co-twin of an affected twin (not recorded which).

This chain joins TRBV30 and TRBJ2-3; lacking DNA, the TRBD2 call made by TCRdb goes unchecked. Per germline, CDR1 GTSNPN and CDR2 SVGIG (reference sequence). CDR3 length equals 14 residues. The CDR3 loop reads CAWTHGTRSGTQYF.

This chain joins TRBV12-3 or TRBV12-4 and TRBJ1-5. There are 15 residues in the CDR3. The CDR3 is CASKPFGQSNQPQHF.

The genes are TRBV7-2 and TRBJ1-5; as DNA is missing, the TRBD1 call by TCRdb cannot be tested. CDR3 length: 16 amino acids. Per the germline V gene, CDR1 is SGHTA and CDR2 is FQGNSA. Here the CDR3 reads CASSPKTGTLNQPQHF.

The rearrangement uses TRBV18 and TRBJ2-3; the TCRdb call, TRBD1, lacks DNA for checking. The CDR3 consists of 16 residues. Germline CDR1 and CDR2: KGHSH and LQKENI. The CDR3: CASSPPGRGSTDTQYF.

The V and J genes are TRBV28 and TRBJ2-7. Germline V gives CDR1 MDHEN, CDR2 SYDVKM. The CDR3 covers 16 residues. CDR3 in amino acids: CASSSPRHESSYEQYF.

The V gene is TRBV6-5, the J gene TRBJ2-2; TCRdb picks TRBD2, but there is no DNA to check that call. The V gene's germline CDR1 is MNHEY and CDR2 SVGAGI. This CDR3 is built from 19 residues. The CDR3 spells CASSYLPKLGRVEDGELFF.

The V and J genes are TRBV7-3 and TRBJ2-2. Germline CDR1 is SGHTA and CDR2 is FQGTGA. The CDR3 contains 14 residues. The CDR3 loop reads CASSLIRNTGELFF.

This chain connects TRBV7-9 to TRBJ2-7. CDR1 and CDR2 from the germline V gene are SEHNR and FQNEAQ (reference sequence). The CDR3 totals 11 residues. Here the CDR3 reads CASSLSTGSEF.

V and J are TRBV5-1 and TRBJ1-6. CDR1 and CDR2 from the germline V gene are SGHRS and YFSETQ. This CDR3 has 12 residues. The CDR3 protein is CASGLENSPLHF.

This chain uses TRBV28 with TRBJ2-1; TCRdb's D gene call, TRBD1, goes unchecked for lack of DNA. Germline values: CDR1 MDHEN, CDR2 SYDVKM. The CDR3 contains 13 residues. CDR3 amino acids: CASSTGFYNEQFF.

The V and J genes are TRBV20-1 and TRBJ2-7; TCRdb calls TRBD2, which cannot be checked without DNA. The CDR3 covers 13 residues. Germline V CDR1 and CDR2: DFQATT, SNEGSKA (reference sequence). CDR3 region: CSARGGGAYEQYF.

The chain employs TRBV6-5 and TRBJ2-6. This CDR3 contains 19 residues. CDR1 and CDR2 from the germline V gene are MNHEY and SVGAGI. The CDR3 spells CASSYPTGLYSSGANVLTF.

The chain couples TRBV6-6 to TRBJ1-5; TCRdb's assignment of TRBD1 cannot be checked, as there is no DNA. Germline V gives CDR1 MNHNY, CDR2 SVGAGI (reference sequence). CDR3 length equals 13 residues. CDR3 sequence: CASSYAGGQPQHF.

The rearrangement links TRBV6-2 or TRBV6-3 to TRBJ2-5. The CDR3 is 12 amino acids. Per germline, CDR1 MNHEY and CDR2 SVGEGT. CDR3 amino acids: CASAERTETQYF.

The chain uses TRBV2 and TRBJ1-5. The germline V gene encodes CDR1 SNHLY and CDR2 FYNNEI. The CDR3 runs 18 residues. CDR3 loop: CASSDATNGIYSNQPQHF. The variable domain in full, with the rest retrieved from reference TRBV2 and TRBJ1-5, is EPEVTQTPSHQVTQMGQEVILRCVPISNHLYFYWYRQILGQKVEFLVSFYNNEISEKSEIFDDQFSVERPDGSNFTLKIRSTKLEDSAMYFCASSDATNGIYSNQPQHFGDGTRLSIL.

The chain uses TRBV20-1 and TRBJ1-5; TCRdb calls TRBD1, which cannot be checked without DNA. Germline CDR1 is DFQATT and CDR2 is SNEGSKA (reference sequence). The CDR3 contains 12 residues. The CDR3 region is CSVGRDVQPQHF.

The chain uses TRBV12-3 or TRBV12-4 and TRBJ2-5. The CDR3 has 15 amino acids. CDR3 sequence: CASSFSQSDRETQYF.

CDR3 residues: CASSPGSEEKLFF. The chain uses TRBV4-2 and TRBJ1-4; without DNA, the TCRdb call of TRBD1 cannot be checked. Germline V gene lookup returns CDR1 LGHNA and CDR2 YNFKEQ. This CDR3 is 13 amino acids long.

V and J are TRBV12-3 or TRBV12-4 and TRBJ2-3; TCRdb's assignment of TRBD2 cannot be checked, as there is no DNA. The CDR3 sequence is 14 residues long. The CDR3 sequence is CASHSGVGADTQYF.

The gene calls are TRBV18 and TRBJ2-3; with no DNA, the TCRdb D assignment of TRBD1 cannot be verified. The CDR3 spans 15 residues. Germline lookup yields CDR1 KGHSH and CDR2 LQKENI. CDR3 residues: CASSPPTGSTDTQYF. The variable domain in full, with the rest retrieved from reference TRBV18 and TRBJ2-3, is NAGVMQNPRHLVRRRGQEARLRCSPMKGHSHVYWYRQLPEEGLKFMVYLQKENIIDESGMPKERFSAEFPKEGPSILRIQQVVRGDSAAYFCASSPPTGSTDTQYFGPGTRLTVL.